This is a list of T cell receptor beta chains from one sample in a study of shared clonotypes between healthy human individuals. Assay: immunoSEQ multiplex PCR; the TCRdb copy retains only in-frame clones and omits some. The sample shows about 2.2 million clones, just under 95% of them seen only once. The sample was naive CD8+ T cells from PBMCs. Source of these receptors: a man aged 18 to 30 in good health. Some clones in this sample may be carry-over from other donors' samples. CDR3s include the opening cysteine and the closing phenylalanine or tryptophan. The order of the fields is J gene, D gene, clone size, V gene, CDR3 protein, CDR3 DNA. A D gene is named only where the DNA matches it firmly. Some rows mark clone size as missing; the rest say once, few, many or name a class of expanded clone.

TRBJ1-1 TRBD1 few TRBV6-1 CASSDPTGAMNTEAFF TGTGCCAGCAGTGACCCGACAGGGGCTATGAACACTGAAGCTTTCTTT
TRBJ1-3 . . TRBV2 CASFTSYSGNTIYF TGTGCCAGCTTTACCTCCTACTCTGGAAACACCATATATTTT
TRBJ1-5 . once TRBV28 CASSLGDTLSNQPQHF TGTGCCAGCAGTTTAGGGGACACCCTTAGCAATCAGCCCCAGCATTTT
TRBJ2-7 TRBD1 . TRBV4-1 CASSPSDRGMYEQYF TGCGCCAGCAGCCCCTCGGACAGGGGGATGTACGAGCAGTACTTC
TRBJ2-3 . . TRBV9 CASSVGGAADTQYF TGTGCCAGCAGCGTAGGGGGTGCCGCAGATACGCAGTATTTT
TRBJ2-7 . once TRBV6-1 CASSSRDISYEQYF TGTGCCAGCAGCTCCCGGGACATCTCCTACGAGCAGTACTTC
TRBJ2-1 . . TRBV21-1 CASSKDGDVWVQREYNEQFF TGTGCCAGCAGCAAAGATGGGGACGTGTGGGTCCAGCGGGAATACAATGAGCAGTTCTTC
TRBJ2-5 . . TRBV28 CASSLEGLQETQYF TGTGCCAGCAGTTTAGAGGGGCTCCAAGAGACCCAGTACTTC
TRBJ1-5 TRBD1 . TRBV9 CASSVGQGVGQPQHF TGTGCCAGCAGCGTTGGACAGGGGGTTGGGCAGCCCCAGCATTTT
TRBJ2-7 TRBD2 . TRBV5-6 CASSLAGSSYEQYF TGTGCCAGCAGCTTAGCGGGATCCTCCTACGAGCAGTACTTC
TRBJ2-7 . . TRBV28 CASSPFGTQLSYEQYF TGTGCCAGCAGTCCTTTCGGGACCCAATTGAGCTACGAGCAGTACTTC
TRBJ2-7 TRBD2 once TRBV7-9 CASSPERAGAREQYF TGTGCCAGCAGCCCCGAGCGAGCGGGAGCTAGGGAGCAGTACTTC
TRBJ2-1 TRBD2 . TRBV19 CASSPGLAGYNEQFF TGTGCCAGTAGCCCGGGGCTAGCGGGTTACAATGAGCAGTTCTTC
TRBJ2-1 TRBD2 . TRBV11-3 CASSLSGSSYNEQFF TGTGCCAGCAGCTTAAGCGGGAGCTCCTACAATGAGCAGTTCTTC
TRBJ1-2 TRBD1 once TRBV13 CASSPGTDYYGYTF TGTGCCAGCAGCCCAGGGACAGACTACTATGGCTACACCTTC
TRBJ2-7 TRBD1 . TRBV6-1 CASSPRGQTYEQYF TGTGCCAGCAGTCCTCGGGGACAGACCTACGAGCAGTACTTC
TRBJ2-7 . . TRBV28 CASSLGPIFYEQYF TGTGCCAGCAGCCTGGGACCGATTTTTTACGAGCAGTACTTC
TRBJ1-2 TRBD1 . TRBV30 CAWGDSSWGHGYTF TGTGCCTGGGGGGACAGTTCCTGGGGACATGGCTACACCTTC
TRBJ1-3 . . TRBV6-6 CASSYGRGYTIYF TGTGCCAGCAGTTACGGCAGGGGATACACCATATATTTT
TRBJ2-1 TRBD1 . TRBV19 CASSVQQGFSYNEQFF TGTGCCAGTAGTGTCCAACAGGGGTTCTCCTACAATGAGCAGTTCTTC
TRBJ2-1 . . TRBV7-9 CASSYFQLNEQFF TGTGCCAGCAGCTATTTCCAGCTGAATGAGCAGTTCTTC
TRBJ2-7 . . TRBV28 CASSATGPLYEQYF TGTGCCAGCAGCGCGACAGGCCCGCTCTACGAGCAGTACTTC
TRBJ2-1 . . TRBV7-8 CASSPGLARSSYNEQFF TGTGCCAGCAGCCCGGGGTTAGCGCGGAGCTCCTACAATGAGCAGTTCTTC
TRBJ1-2 . . TRBV7-9 CASSSTQGYGYTF TGTGCCAGCAGCTCCACGCAGGGCTATGGCTACACCTTC
TRBJ2-5 . once TRBV11-2 CASSSKRIDPQTQYF TGTGCCAGCAGCTCCAAGCGCATCGATCCGCAGACCCAGTACTTC
TRBJ2-2 . . TRBV27 CASSLSFGGTGELFF TGTGCCAGCAGTTTATCTTTTGGGGGCACCGGGGAGCTGTTTTTT
TRBJ1-4 . . TRBV15 CATSRDRTNEKLFF TGTGCCACCAGCAGAGACAGGACTAATGAAAAACTGTTTTTT
TRBJ2-7 . . TRBV27 CASRWGTTSLYEQYF TGTGCCAGCAGATGGGGGACCACCAGCCTCTACGAGCAGTACTTC
TRBJ2-7 . . TRBV9 CASSVAAASPSYEQYF TGTGCCAGCAGCGTAGCGGCGGCGTCACCCTCCTACGAGCAGTACTTC
TRBJ2-7 . . TRBV30 CAWSVTGGTYEQYF TGTGCCTGGAGTGTTACAGGCGGAACCTACGAGCAGTACTTC
TRBJ2-1 . . TRBV28 CASSKRTAFYNEQFF TGTGCCAGCAGTAAACGGACAGCATTCTACAATGAGCAGTTCTTC
TRBJ2-5 . . TRBV7-9 CASSPQGRNQETQYF TGTGCCAGCAGTCCACAGGGGAGGAACCAAGAGACCCAGTACTTC
TRBJ2-1 . . TRBV7-2 CASSLGRAINYNEQFF TGTGCCAGCAGCTTAGGTCGGGCGATAAACTACAATGAGCAGTTCTTC
TRBJ2-7 TRBD2 . TRBV7-9 CASSSGRGGAYEQYF TGTGCCAGCAGCTCCGGACGGGGGGGTGCCTACGAGCAGTACTTC
TRBJ2-7 . . TRBV19 CASSIREKSYEQYF TGTGCCAGTAGTATCAGGGAGAAGTCCTACGAGCAGTACTTC
TRBJ2-1 . . TRBV5-1 CASTMGAGQFF TGCGCCAGCACCATGGGGGCAGGCCAGTTCTTC
TRBJ2-3 TRBD2 . TRBV11-2 CASSLDPSGATDTQYF TGTGCCAGCAGCTTAGATCCTAGCGGGGCGACAGATACGCAGTATTTT
TRBJ2-6 . . TRBV7-9 CASSSSRTDNYSGANVLTF TGTGCCAGCAGCTCATCTCGAACGGACAACTACTCTGGGGCCAACGTCCTGACTTTC
TRBJ2-3 . once TRBV7-9 CASSQGTDTQYF TGTGCCAGCAGCCAGGGAACAGATACGCAGTATTTT
TRBJ2-5 . once TRBV5-6 CASSPDGGRGETQYF TGTGCCAGCAGTCCTGACGGGGGCAGAGGGGAGACCCAGTACTTC
TRBJ1-5 . . TRBV28 CASKQGGSNQPQHF TGTGCCAGCAAACAGGGAGGGAGCAATCAGCCCCAGCATTTT
TRBJ2-5 . . TRBV7-3 CASSLSPGIGETQYF TGTGCCAGCAGCCTCTCCCCGGGAATCGGCGAGACCCAGTACTTC
TRBJ2-7 . . TRBV7-9 CASSLIGIVGEQYF TGTGCCAGCAGCTTAATAGGGATTGTAGGCGAGCAGTACTTC
TRBJ2-5 TRBD1 once TRBV4-3 CASSPGTGAQETQYF TGCGCCAGCAGCCCGGGGACAGGGGCACAAGAGACCCAGTACTTC
TRBJ2-7 . . TRBV6-6 CASSYGGGGYEQYF TGTGCCAGCAGTTACGGAGGGGGAGGATACGAGCAGTACTTC
TRBJ2-2 TRBD2 . TRBV27 CASSLTSGRITGELFF TGTGCCAGCAGTTTGACTAGCGGGAGGATCACCGGGGAGCTGTTTTTT
TRBJ2-7 TRBD1 . TRBV29-1 CSVETADRVSYEQYF TGCAGCGTTGAAACGGCGGACAGGGTCTCCTACGAGCAGTACTTC
TRBJ2-3 . . TRBV4-1 CASSQISPGTDTQYF TGCGCCAGCAGCCAAATTAGTCCGGGCACAGATACGCAGTATTTT
TRBJ2-1 TRBD1 . TRBV6-1 CASSSRDSSYNEQFF TGTGCCAGCAGTTCCCGGGACAGCTCCTACAATGAGCAGTTCTTC
TRBJ2-1 TRBD2 . TRBV14 CASSPLAEIYNEQFF TGTGCCAGCAGCCCACTAGCGGAAATCTACAATGAGCAGTTCTTC
TRBJ2-7 . . TRBV19 CASSIDKGGTYEQYF TGTGCCAGTAGTATAGATAAAGGCGGGACCTACGAGCAGTACTTC
TRBJ2-5 . . TRBV30 CAWRGETQYF TGTGCCTGGAGAGGCGAGACCCAGTACTTC
TRBJ1-3 . . TRBV15 CATSRDKDVHSGNTIYF TGTGCCACCAGCAGAGATAAGGACGTCCACTCTGGAAACACCATATATTTT
TRBJ2-1 . . TRBV29-1 CSVSVNEQFF TGCAGCGTTAGCGTTAATGAGCAGTTCTTC
TRBJ2-7 . . TRBV2 CASMTGSSYEQYF TGTGCCAGCATGACGGGAAGCTCCTACGAGCAGTACTTC
TRBJ2-2 TRBD2 . TRBV27 CASSLGPGLAVNTGELFF TGTGCCAGCAGTTTGGGCCCAGGACTAGCGGTGAACACCGGGGAGCTGTTTTTT
TRBJ2-5 . . TRBV10-2 CASSDAGETQYF TGCGCCAGCAGTGATGCCGGAGAGACCCAGTACTTC
TRBJ2-2 . . TRBV5-4 CASRPDRNTGELFF TGTGCCAGCAGACCCGACAGGAACACCGGGGAGCTGTTTTTT
TRBJ1-1 . . TRBV19 CASSGRNRVYTEAFF TGTGCCAGTAGTGGGCGGAACAGGGTCTACACTGAAGCTTTCTTT